The 6 T cell receptor beta chains below were found in one sample sequenced in a study of shared clonotypes between healthy human individuals. Assay: immunoSEQ multiplex PCR; the TCRdb copy retains only in-frame clones and omits some. The repertoire holds over 1.5 million clones, with 95% to 99% as singletons. Material for sequencing was naive CD4+ T cells sorted from blood. The subset: CD45RA+ positively selected. These receptors all come from a man aged 25 to 40 in good health.

This clone has only one observation. The chain employs TRBV19 and TRBJ2-1, with 8 nucleotides matching TRBD2. The CDR3 runs 14 residues. Germline values: CDR1 LNHDA, CDR2 SQIVND (reference sequence). V was clipped by 7 bases and J by 5 bases; unmatched bases: 7. The CDR3 reads CASKPGGENNEQFF. CDR3 nucleotides: TGTGCCAGTAAGCCGGGAGGGGAAAACAATGAGCAGTTCTTC. Using reference TRBV19 and TRBJ2-1 for the parts outside the CDR3, the full variable domain is DGGITQSPKYLFRKEGQNVTLSCEQNLNHDAMYWYRQDPGQGLRLIYYSQIVNDFQKGDIAEGYSVSREKKESFPLTVTSAQKNPTAFYLCASKPGGENNEQFFGPGTRLTVL.

As to this clone: Other DNA sequences from this sample encode an identical CDR3 as well. The chain carries TRBV18 and TRBJ1-5, with TRBD1 identical over 7 bases. The germline V gene has CDR1 KGHSH and CDR2 LQKENI. The CDR3 contains 14 residues. Trimming at V came to 1 base and at J to 4 bases, leaving 1 base not matched to a gene. In nucleotides, the CDR3 is TGTGCCAGCTCACCACAGGGGGCGAATCAGCCCCAGCATTTT. Its protein is CASSPQGANQPQHF.

In DNA form, the CDR3 reads TGCAGCGTTGAGTGGGATTGGAAGACCCAGTACTTC. Its protein is CSVEWDWKTQYF. This sequence joins TRBV29-1 and TRBJ2-5; D uncertain. CDR1 and CDR2 from the germline V gene are SQVTM and ANQGSEA. Trimming removed 3 bases from V and 6 bases from J, with 11 bases in between. CDR3 length: 12 residues.

This clone was detected only once. The chain links TRBV4-3 to TRBJ1-2; D remains ambiguous. The V gene lost 0 bases and the J gene lost 3 bases, with 14 bases spanning the gap. This CDR3 has 16 residues. Germline V gene data show CDR1 as LGHNA and CDR2 as YSLEER. Here the CDR3 reads CASSQDRTAVYYGYTF. As DNA, the CDR3 is TGCGCCAGCAGCCAAGATAGGACGGCGGTGTACTATGGCTACACCTTC.

The chain joins TRBV5-1 to TRBJ2-1; perhaps TRBD2 as D (5 bases). There are 17 residues in the CDR3. The germline V gene has CDR1 SGHRS and CDR2 YFSETQ. Trimming stripped 1 base from V and 0 bases from J, with 14 bases between. Here the CDR3 DNA reads TGCGCCAGCAGCTTGACTATCGGTGGGAGCTCCTACAATGAGCAGTTCTTC. It codes for CASSLTIGGSSYNEQFF.

This chain connects TRBV9 to TRBJ1-5; the D gene is possibly TRBD1 (5 bases). The CDR3 loop spans 14 amino acids. The ends were cut back, 0 bases at V and 8 bases at J, with 12 bases in the middle. Germline V gene data show CDR1 as SGDLS and CDR2 as YYNGEE. The CDR3 DNA reads TGTGCCAGCAGCGTAGATGGGGGATTGAAGCCCCAGCATTTT. It is translated as CASSVDGGLKPQHF. The full variable domain, completed using reference TRBV9 and TRBJ1-5, is DSGVTQTPKHLITATGQRVTLRCSPRSGDLSVYWYQQSLDQGLQFLIQYYNGEERAKGNILERFSAQQFPDLHSELNLSSLELGDSALYFCASSVDGGLKPQHFGDGTRLSIL.